This T cell receptor beta chain was obtained from a study of T cells in Graves' hyperthyroidism and ophthalmopathy. Exclusion followed for patients with uncontrolled infection, other autoimmune disease, pregnancy or lactation. General study results and limits: Ophthalmopathy cases were set apart from stable hyperthyroidism by a 13 V-J model.

This clonotype was detected many times. What it binds is not known. Per the germline V gene, CDR1 is SNHLY and CDR2 is FYNNEI. Trimming cost V 7 bases and J 3 bases; bases outside gene matches: 5. This CDR3 is built from 14 residues. Amplification of TCR beta CDR3 regions used RNA as the template. The HTBI set primed first-round TCR CDR3 RT-PCR. TCRdb re-called the multiplex PCR reads with MiXCR, one entry per CDR3 protein. The table includes under 400,000 distinct CDR3 sequences, roughly 13% detected once. The sequenced sample consisted of blood. The sequence derives from a woman aged 55-70 years with Graves' hyperthyroidism. The chain uses TRBV2 and TRBJ1-4; 7 bases fit TRBD1. The CDR3 DNA sequence: TGTGCCAGCACCGCCGGGACAGCTAATGAAAAACTGTTTTTT. This sequence encodes CASTAGTANEKLFF.